The 25 T cell receptor beta chains reported below all come from one sample, sequenced in a study of blood T cells in healthy people across ages (dated by TCRdb to about 2015). Library method: 5' RACE. Reads for this sample came from an Illumina HiSeq 2500. A second PCR of about 6 to 11 cycles was run with a J-beta primer mix and a sample-barcoded 5' primer. TCRdb took the public reads, trimmed them with fastp at Q25, ran MiXCR for clone calling and kept in-frame beta chains. Under each unique CDR3 protein, matching rows form one entry showing the most common genes and DNA. The sample contains approximately 800,000 distinct CDR3 sequences, 55% to 70% of them found a single time. Clones ranked in the top ten supply approximately 20% of the sample. Sequenced: blood. The receptors come from a young man in good health.

The chain couples TRBV3-1 to TRBJ2-5; 8 bases agree with TRBD1. Looked up from germline, CDR1 is LGHDT and CDR2 is YNNKEL (reference sequence). The V gene end was trimmed by 0 bases and the J gene end by 4 bases; junction bases not matched to a gene: 13. This CDR3 spans 18 amino acids. Here the CDR3 reads CASSQDSLDRGRGETQYF. The CDR3 DNA reads as TGTGCCAGCAGCCAAGATTCCCTTGACAGGGGCAGAGGAGAGACCCAGTACTTC.

The V call is TRBV7-8, the J call TRBJ2-3; D is unclear. The CDR3 consists of 15 residues. From germline, CDR1 is SGHVS and CDR2 FQNEAQ. Trimming shortened V by 7 bases and J by 0 bases, and 14 bases separated the two germline ends. This chain's CDR3 is CASTPNPTSTDTQYF. Here the CDR3 DNA reads TGTGCCAGCACCCCAAACCCCACTAGCACAGATACGCAGTATTTT.

This rearrangement joins TRBV29-1 to TRBJ2-3; the match to TRBD2 covers 10 bases. Looked up from germline, CDR1 is SQVTM and CDR2 is ANQGSEA. The CDR3 spans 15 residues. Trimming removed 4 bases from V and 1 base from J; junction bases left unmatched: 5. The CDR3 loop reads CSVALGTSGTDTQYF. The CDR3 DNA reads TGCAGCGTTGCCCTTGGGACTAGCGGCACAGATACGCAGTATTTT.

The CDR3 nucleotides read TGTGCCAGCGGCGTGTCGGTTCTAGGCTACGAGCAGTACTTC. Amino acids: CASGVSVLGYEQYF. This chain joins TRBV12-3 or TRBV12-4 and TRBJ2-4; D ambiguous. The J call may be in error: the DNA end matches TRBJ2-7 better. This CDR3 has 14 residues.

The table lists this clonotype with a few counts. The chain couples TRBV4-2 to TRBJ2-5; 9 positions match TRBD2. Germline V CDR1 and CDR2: LGHNA, YNFKEQ. The junction had 8 bases not matched to a gene; V was cut back by 4 bases and J by 5 bases. The CDR3 has 15 residues. This chain's CDR3 is CASSRRAGGGETQYF. The CDR3 nucleotides read TGTGCCAGCAGCCGAAGAGCGGGAGGTGGGGAGACCCAGTACTTC.

The gene calls are TRBV10-3 and TRBJ2-3; D may be TRBD1 (6 bases). Germline values: CDR1 ENHRY, CDR2 SYGVKD. Trimming pared 8 bases from V and 6 bases from J, leaving 18 bases between. There are 14 residues in the CDR3. The CDR3 region is CAIGSQGGTDTQYF. The CDR3 DNA is TGTGCCATCGGGTCGCAAGGGGGTACGGATACGCAGTATTTT.

The CDR3 sequence: CASISRGSGDSGANVLTF. In DNA, the CDR3 is TGTGCCAGCATCTCACGGGGCTCGGGAGACTCTGGGGCCAACGTCCTGACTTTC. The chain has TRBV12-3 or TRBV12-4 and TRBJ2-6, with D possibly TRBD2 on 6 matching bases. This CDR3 is 18 amino acids long. V shed 7 bases and J shed 0 bases, with 19 bases lying between them.

The J gene is TRBJ2-7, the V gene TRBV2; D ambiguous. Germline V CDR1 and CDR2: SNHLY, FYNNEI. The CDR3 spans 14 residues. The V and J ends lost 2 bases and 3 bases respectively, with 11 bases between them. The CDR3 nucleotides read TGTGCCAGCAGTGAATTCGAGGTCCGCTACGAGCAGTACTTC. Translation gives CASSEFEVRYEQYF. The full variable domain, with the rest looked up from reference TRBV2 and TRBJ2-7, is EPEVTQTPSHQVTQMGQEVILRCVPISNHLYFYWYRQILGQKVEFLVSFYNNEISEKSEIFDDQFSVERPDGSNFTLKIRSTKLEDSAMYFCASSEFEVRYEQYFGPGTRLTVT.

The V call is TRBV13, the J call TRBJ2-1; maybe TRBD2 (5 bases). Deletions cut 6 bases from V and 1 base from J, with 16 bases between. Germline loops: CDR1 PRHDT, CDR2 FYEKMQ (reference sequence). This CDR3 contains 16 residues. CDR3 residues: CASSPVGGESYNEQFF. CDR3 coding DNA: TGTGCCAGCAGTCCCGTTGGAGGAGAGTCCTACAATGAGCAGTTCTTC.

This clonotype was seen a handful of times. The CDR3 region has the DNA TGTGCCAGCAGTTATAGGTACGAGCAGTACTTC. Its translation is CASSYRYEQYF. This chain uses TRBV6-2 or TRBV6-3 with TRBJ2-7; D call uncertain. The CDR3 loop spans 11 amino acids. Germline assignment: CDR1 MNHEY and CDR2 SVGEGT. V lost 3 bases and J 4 bases, leaving 4 bases between the germline ends.

The rearrangement uses TRBV2 and TRBJ1-2, with 8 bases identical to TRBD1. CDR3 size: 14 residues. Trimming at V came to 4 bases and at J to 3 bases, leaving 4 bases not matched to a gene. Germline lookup yields CDR1 SNHLY and CDR2 FYNNEI. The CDR3: CASSVSGGDYGYTF. The DNA of the CDR3 is TGTGCCAGCAGTGTTTCAGGGGGCGACTATGGCTACACCTTC.

A note on this clonotype: This may stem from a read error, because a much larger clone lies one nucleotide away. This chain joins TRBV20-1 and TRBJ2-1; D possibly corresponds to TRBD2 (5 bases). This CDR3 contains 11 residues. Germline lookup yields CDR1 DFQATT and CDR2 SNEGSKA (reference sequence). CDR3 nucleotide sequence: TGCAGTACTAGAGAAAGCAATGAGCAGTTCTTC. This sequence encodes CSTRESNEQFF.

The chain uses TRBV29-1 and TRBJ1-2; D ambiguous. Trimming pared 1 base from V and 10 bases from J, leaving 16 bases between. The V gene's germline CDR1 is SQVTM and CDR2 ANQGSEA. This CDR3 is 13 amino acids long. CDR3 sequence: CSVEGADERAYTF. The CDR3 nucleotides read TGCAGCGTTGAAGGGGCGGACGAGCGAGCCTACACCTTC.

The chain is built from TRBV20-1 and TRBJ2-5; 7 nucleotides align to TRBD1. The CDR3 loop spans 13 amino acids. CDR1 and CDR2 from the germline V gene are DFQATT and SNEGSKA (reference sequence). V lost 6 bases, J lost 1 base, and 5 bases stayed unmatched. This CDR3 is CSAIWDSQETQYF. CDR3 nucleotide sequence: TGCAGTGCCATATGGGACAGCCAAGAGACCCAGTACTTC.

V and J are TRBV7-9 and TRBJ2-3; D is perhaps TRBD2 (7 bases). Trimming left V 6 bases short and J 3 bases short, with 16 bases between. From germline, CDR1 is SEHNR and CDR2 FQNEAQ (reference sequence). The CDR3 runs 15 residues. The CDR3 is CASSEGGASTDTQYF. The CDR3 nucleotides are TGTGCCAGCAGTGAAGGGGGGGCCAGTACAGATACGCAGTATTTT.

In its sample, this clonotype was seen a few times. This chain links TRBV29-1 with TRBJ2-7; D perhaps matches TRBD1 (6 bases). The germline V gene encodes CDR1 SQVTM and CDR2 ANQGSEA. This CDR3 is built from 13 residues. Trimming removed 0 bases from V and 5 bases from J, with 11 bases in between. This chain's CDR3 is CSVEDGTSHEQYF. Here the CDR3 DNA reads TGCAGCGTTGAAGATGGGACATCCCACGAGCAGTACTTC.

This clonotype was recorded once. In nucleotides, the CDR3 is TGTGCCAGCAGCTGGGACAAGGGGAAATACAATGAGCAGTTCTTC. It yields the protein CASSWDKGKYNEQFF. J is TRBJ2-1 and V is TRBV7-9; D may be TRBD1 (6 bases). CDR1 is SEHNR, CDR2 FQNEAQ, per germline (reference sequence). The CDR3 has 15 amino acids. The germline V and J ends were trimmed by 4 bases and 4 bases, with 14 bases remaining between them.

The V and J genes are TRBV20-1 and TRBJ1-6, with unresolved D. This CDR3 spans 13 amino acids. Germline lookup yields CDR1 DFQATT and CDR2 SNEGSKA (reference sequence). V was pared by 5 bases and J by 7 bases, with 12 bases between. As DNA, the CDR3 is TGCAGTGCTCCGGGCAGAAACAATTCACCCCTCCACTTT. Encoded protein: CSAPGRNNSPLHF.

J is TRBJ1-4 and V is TRBV3-1, with D uncertain. The CDR3 consists of 14 residues. Trimming removed 4 bases at V and 8 bases at J, with 14 bases between. The germline gives CDR1 LGHDT, CDR2 YNNKEL (reference sequence). The CDR3 region is CASSRRAAGEKLFF. The CDR3 DNA reads as TGTGCCAGCAGCCGACGAGCCGCCGGGGAAAAACTGTTTTTT.

This chain joins TRBV10-3 and TRBJ2-5; maybe TRBD2 (6 bases). The V and J ends lost 5 bases and 3 bases respectively, with 13 bases between them. Germline CDR1 reads ENHRY; CDR2 reads SYGVKD. The CDR3 has 14 amino acids. The CDR3 protein is CAISTPGLEETQYF. DNA of the CDR3: TGTGCCATCAGTACCCCGGGACTCGAAGAGACCCAGTACTTC.

The chain links TRBV10-3 to TRBJ2-1; 7 nucleotides align to TRBD1. The CDR3 contains 14 residues. CDR1 and CDR2 (germline): ENHRY, SYGVKD. With V trimmed by 6 bases and J by 5 bases, 7 bases remained unmatched. As DNA, the CDR3 is TGTGCCATCAGGACCGGGACAGCAGACAATGAGCAGTTCTTC. Its protein is CAIRTGTADNEQFF.

The chain recombines TRBV12-3 or TRBV12-4 with TRBJ1-5; possibly TRBD1 for D (6 bases). The V end was cut by 6 bases, the J end by 7 bases, with 19 bases between. This CDR3 is 15 amino acids long. The CDR3 nucleotides are TGTGCCAGCAGCCCAGCCTACAGGGTGGCGCAGCCCCAGCATTTT. This codes for CASSPAYRVAQPQHF.

This chain uses TRBV6-5 with TRBJ2-3, with 9 bases lining up with TRBD1. The CDR3 is 16 amino acids. The V gene's germline CDR1 is MNHEY and CDR2 SVGAGI. The ends lost 0 bases at V and 9 bases at J; junction bases unmatched: 10. The CDR3 reads CASSYSMYRGRETQYF. CDR3 DNA sequence: TGTGCCAGCAGTTACTCGATGTACAGGGGGCGCGAGACGCAGTATTTT.

This chain links TRBV7-9 with TRBJ2-4, with 9 bases lining up with TRBD2. The better agreement between TRBJ2-7 and the DNA end casts doubt on the J call. The CDR3 runs to 17 residues. The germline gives CDR1 SEHNR, CDR2 FQNEAQ (reference sequence). CDR3 protein: CASSPTLAGSRGNEQYF. As DNA, the CDR3 is TGTGCCAGCAGCCCAACTCTAGCGGGAAGTCGTGGGAACGAGCAGTACTTC.

This chain connects TRBV7-2 to TRBJ2-4, with D tentatively TRBD2 (6 bases). The better agreement between TRBJ2-5 and the DNA end casts doubt on the J call. The CDR3 has 14 amino acids. Germline CDR1 reads SGHTA; CDR2 reads FQGNSA. The DNA for the CDR3 is TGTGCCAGCAGCCAGACCCAGCGGGTAGAGACCCAGTACTTC. This gives the protein CASSQTQRVETQYF.